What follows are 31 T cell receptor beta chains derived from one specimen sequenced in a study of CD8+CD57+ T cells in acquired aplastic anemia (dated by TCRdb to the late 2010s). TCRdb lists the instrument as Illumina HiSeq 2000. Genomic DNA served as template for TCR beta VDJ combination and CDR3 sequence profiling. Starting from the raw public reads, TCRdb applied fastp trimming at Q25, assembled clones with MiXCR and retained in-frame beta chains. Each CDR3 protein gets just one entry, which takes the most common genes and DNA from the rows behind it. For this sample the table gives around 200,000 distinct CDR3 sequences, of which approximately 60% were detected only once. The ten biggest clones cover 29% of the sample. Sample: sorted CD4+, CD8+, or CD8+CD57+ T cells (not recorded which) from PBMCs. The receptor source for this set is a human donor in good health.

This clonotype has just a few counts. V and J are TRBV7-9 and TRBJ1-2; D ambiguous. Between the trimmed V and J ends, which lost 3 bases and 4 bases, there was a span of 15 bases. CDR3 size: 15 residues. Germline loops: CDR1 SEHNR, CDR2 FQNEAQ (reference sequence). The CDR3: CASSLRPDGGYGYTF. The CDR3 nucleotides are TGTGCCAGCAGCTTGAGGCCTGATGGAGGCTATGGCTACACCTTC.

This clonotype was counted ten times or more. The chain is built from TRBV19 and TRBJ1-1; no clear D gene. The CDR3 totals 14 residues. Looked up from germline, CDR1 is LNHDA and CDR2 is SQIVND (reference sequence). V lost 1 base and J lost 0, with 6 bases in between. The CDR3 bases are TGTGCCAGTAGTATAGGTCAGTTGAACACTGAAGCTTTCTTT. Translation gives CASSIGQLNTEAFF.

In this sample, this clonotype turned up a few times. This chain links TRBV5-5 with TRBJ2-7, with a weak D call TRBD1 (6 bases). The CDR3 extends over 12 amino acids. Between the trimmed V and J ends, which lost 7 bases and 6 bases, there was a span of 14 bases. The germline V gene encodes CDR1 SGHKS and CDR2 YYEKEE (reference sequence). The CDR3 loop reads CASSHRGGEQYF. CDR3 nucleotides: TGTGCCAGCTCCCACCGAGGGGGCGAGCAGTACTTC. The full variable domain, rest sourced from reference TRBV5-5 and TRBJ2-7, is DAGVTQSPTHLIKTRGQQVTLRCSPISGHKSVSWYQQVLGQGPQFIFQYYEKEERGRGNFPDRFSARQFPNYSSELNVNALLLGDSALYLCASSHRGGEQYFGPGTRLTVT.

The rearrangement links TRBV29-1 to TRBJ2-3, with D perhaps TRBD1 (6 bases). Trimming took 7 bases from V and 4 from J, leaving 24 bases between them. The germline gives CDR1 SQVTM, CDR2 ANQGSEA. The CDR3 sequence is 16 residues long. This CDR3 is CSAEGPRGRWADTQYF. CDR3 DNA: TGCAGCGCTGAGGGCCCCAGGGGTCGTTGGGCAGATACGCAGTATTTT.

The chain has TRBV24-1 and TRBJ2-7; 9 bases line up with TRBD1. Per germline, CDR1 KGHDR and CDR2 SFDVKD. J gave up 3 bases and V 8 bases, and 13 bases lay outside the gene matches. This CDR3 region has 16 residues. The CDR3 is CATMRGGTGPIYEQYV. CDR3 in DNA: TGTGCCACCATGAGGGGGGGGACAGGGCCGATCTACGAGCAGTACGTC.

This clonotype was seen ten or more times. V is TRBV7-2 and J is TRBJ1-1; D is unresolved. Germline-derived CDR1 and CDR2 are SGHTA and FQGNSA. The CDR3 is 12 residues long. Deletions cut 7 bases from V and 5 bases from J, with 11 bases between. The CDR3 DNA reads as TGTGCCAGCATCACCCGCGGAACTGAAGCTTTCTTT. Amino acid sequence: CASITRGTEAFF. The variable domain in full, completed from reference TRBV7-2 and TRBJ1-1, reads GAGVSQSPSNKVTEKGKDVELRCDPISGHTALYWYRQSLGQGLEFLIYFQGNSAPDKSGLPSDRFSAERTGGSVSTLTIQRTQQEDSAVYLCASITRGTEAFFGQGTRLTVV.

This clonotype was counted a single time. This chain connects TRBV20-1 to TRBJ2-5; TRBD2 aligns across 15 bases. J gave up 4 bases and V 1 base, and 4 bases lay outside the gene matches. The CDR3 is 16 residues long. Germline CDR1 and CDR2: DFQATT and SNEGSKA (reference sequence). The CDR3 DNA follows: TGCAGTGCTAGAGGCCTGGGACTAGCGGGAGGAGAGACCCAGTACTTC. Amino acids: CSARGLGLAGGETQYF.

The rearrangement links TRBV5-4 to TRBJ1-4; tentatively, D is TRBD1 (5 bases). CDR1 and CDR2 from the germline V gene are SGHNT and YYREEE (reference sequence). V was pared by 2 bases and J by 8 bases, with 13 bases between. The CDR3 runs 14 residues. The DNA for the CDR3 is TGTGCCAGCAGCTTTGGGGGGGGAGAAGAAAAACTGTTTTTT. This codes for CASSFGGGEEKLFF.

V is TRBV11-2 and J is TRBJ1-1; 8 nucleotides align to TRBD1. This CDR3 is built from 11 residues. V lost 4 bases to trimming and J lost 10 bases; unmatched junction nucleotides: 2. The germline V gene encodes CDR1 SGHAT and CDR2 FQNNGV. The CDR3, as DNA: TGTGCCAGCAGCTCCGACAGGGGAGCTTTCTTT. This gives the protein CASSSDRGAFF.

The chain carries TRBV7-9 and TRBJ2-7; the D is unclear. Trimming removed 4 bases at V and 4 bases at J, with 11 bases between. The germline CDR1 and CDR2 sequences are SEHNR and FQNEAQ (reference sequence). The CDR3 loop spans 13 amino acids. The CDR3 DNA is TGTGCCAGCAGCTCCTACCCACGTTACGAGCAGTACTTC. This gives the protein CASSSYPRYEQYF.

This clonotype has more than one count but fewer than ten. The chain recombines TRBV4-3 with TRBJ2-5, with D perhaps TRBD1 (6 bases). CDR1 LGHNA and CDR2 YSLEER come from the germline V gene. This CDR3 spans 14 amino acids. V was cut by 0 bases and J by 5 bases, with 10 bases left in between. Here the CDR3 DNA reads TGCGCCAGCAGCCAAGATAACAGGGTTGAGACCCAGTACTTC. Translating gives CASSQDNRVETQYF.

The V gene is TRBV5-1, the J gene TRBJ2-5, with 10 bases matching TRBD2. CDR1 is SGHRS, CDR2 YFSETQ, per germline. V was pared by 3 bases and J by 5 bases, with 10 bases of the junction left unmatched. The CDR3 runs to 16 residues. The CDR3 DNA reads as TGCGCCAGCAGCTCTACTAGCGGGACCAACAATGAGACCCAGTACTTC. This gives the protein CASSSTSGTNNETQYF.

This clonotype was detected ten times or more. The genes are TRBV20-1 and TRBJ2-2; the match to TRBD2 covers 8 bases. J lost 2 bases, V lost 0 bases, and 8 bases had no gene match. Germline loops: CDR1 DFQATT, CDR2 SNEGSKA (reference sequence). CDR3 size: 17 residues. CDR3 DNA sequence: TGCAGTGCTAGAGATGGAGCGGGAGAAGTAAACACCGGGGAGCTGTTTTTT. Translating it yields CSARDGAGEVNTGELFF.

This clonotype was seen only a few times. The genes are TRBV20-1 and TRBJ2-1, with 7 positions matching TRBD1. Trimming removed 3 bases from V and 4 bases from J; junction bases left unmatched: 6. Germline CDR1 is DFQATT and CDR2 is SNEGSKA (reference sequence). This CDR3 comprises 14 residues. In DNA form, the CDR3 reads TGCAGTGCTAGTACCGGGACAGATTACAATGAGCAGTTCTTC. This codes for CSASTGTDYNEQFF.

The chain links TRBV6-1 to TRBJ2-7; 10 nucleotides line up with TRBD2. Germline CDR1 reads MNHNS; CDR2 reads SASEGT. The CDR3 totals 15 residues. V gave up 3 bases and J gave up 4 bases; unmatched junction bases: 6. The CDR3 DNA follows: TGTGCCAGCAGTGAGATCGCTAGCGGGAGTTACGAGCAGTACTTC. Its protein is CASSEIASGSYEQYF.

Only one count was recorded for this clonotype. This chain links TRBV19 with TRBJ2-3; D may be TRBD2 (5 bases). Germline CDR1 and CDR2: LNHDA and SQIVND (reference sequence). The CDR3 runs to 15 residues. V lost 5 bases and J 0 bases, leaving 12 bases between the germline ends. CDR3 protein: CASSFVRGSTDTQYF. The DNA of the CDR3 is TGTGCCAGTAGTTTCGTCCGGGGTAGCACAGATACGCAGTATTTT.

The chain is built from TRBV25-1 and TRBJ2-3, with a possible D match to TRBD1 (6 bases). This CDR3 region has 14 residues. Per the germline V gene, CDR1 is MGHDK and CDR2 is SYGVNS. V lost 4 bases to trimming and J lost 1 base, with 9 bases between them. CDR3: CASSGRTGTDTQYF. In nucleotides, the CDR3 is TGTGCCAGCAGTGGGCGGACAGGCACAGATACGCAGTATTTT.

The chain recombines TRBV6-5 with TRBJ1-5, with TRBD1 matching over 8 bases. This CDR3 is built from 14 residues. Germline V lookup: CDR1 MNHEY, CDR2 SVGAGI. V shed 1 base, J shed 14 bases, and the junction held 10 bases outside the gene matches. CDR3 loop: CASSYLRTGMYEHF. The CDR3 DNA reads TGTGCCAGCAGTTACTTAAGGACAGGGATGTACGAGCATTTT.

The CDR3, as DNA: TGTGCCAGCAGCTTAGGGGATCGGGGGACAGATGAGCAGTACTTC. The encoded protein is CASSLGDRGTDEQYF. The rearrangement uses TRBV7-8 and TRBJ2-7; perhaps TRBD1 as D (7 bases). This CDR3 comprises 15 residues. V was clipped by 1 base and J by 7 bases, with 17 bases between them. Germline values: CDR1 SGHVS, CDR2 FQNEAQ.

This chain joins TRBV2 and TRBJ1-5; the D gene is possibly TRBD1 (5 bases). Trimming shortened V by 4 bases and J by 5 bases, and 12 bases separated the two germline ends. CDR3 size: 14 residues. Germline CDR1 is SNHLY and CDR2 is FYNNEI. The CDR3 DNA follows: TGTGCCAGCAGTGTAATCAGGGCGGATCAGCCCCAGCATTTT. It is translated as CASSVIRADQPQHF.

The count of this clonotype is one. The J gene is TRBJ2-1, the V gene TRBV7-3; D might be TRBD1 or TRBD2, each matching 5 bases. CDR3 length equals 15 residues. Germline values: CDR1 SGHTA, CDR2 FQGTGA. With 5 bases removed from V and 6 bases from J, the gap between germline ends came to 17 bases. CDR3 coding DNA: TGTGCCAGCAGCGTTGAGGGGCCCCTAAGCAATGAGCAGTTCTTC. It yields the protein CASSVEGPLSNEQFF.

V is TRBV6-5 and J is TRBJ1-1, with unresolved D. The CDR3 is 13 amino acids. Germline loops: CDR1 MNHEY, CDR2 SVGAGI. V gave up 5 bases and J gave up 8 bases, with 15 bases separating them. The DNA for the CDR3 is TGTGCCAGCAGTCTTAAAACAGCGCACGAAGCTTTCTTT. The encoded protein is CASSLKTAHEAFF.

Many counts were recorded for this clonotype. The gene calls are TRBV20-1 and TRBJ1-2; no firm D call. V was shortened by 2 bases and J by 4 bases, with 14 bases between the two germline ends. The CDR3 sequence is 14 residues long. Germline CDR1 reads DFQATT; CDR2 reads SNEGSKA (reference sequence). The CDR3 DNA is TGCAGTGCTAGAAGGGAGGTAATACTCTATGGCTACACCTTC. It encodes CSARREVILYGYTF.

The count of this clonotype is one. The CDR3 spells CASSLHNQPQHF. The DNA of the CDR3 is TGTGCCAGCAGTTTGCACAATCAGCCCCAGCATTTT. The rearrangement links TRBV12-3 or TRBV12-4 to TRBJ1-5, with D unclear. This CDR3 spans 12 amino acids. V lost 3 bases and J 3 bases, leaving 3 bases between the germline ends.

CDR3 amino acids: CASTDSPVPRTDTQYF. CDR3 coding DNA: TGTGCCAGTACGGACAGCCCCGTCCCTCGCACAGATACGCAGTATTTT. The chain employs TRBV19 and TRBJ2-3; perhaps TRBD1 as D (6 bases). Germline values: CDR1 LNHDA, CDR2 SQIVND (reference sequence). The CDR3 is 16 residues long. Trimming took off 7 bases at V and 1 base at J, with 18 bases between the two ends.

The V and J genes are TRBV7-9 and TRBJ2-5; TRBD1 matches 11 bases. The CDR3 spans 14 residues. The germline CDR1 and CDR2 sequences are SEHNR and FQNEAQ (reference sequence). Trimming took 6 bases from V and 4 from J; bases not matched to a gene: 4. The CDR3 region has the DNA TGTGCCAGCAGTTGGACAGGGGGCGGAGAGACCCAGTACTTC. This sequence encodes CASSWTGGGETQYF.

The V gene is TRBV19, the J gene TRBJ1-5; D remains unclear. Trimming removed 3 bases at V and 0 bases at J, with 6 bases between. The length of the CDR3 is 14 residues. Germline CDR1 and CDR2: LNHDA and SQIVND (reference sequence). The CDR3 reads CASSMTVSNQPQHF. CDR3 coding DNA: TGTGCCAGTAGTATGACGGTTAGCAATCAGCCCCAGCATTTT.

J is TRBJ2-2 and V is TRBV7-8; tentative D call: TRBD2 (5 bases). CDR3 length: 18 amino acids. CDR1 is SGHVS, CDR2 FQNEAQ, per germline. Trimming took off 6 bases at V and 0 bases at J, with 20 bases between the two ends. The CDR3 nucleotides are TGTGCCAGCAGTTATTCCGACTACCGGGTAACGAACACCGGGGAGCTGTTTTTT. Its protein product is CASSYSDYRVTNTGELFF.

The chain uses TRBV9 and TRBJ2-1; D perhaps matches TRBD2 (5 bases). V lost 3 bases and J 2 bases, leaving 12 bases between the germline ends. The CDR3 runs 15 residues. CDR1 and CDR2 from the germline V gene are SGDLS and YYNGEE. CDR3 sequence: CASSDGLTTYNEQFF. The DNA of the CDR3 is TGTGCCAGCAGCGATGGACTGACTACCTACAATGAGCAGTTCTTC.

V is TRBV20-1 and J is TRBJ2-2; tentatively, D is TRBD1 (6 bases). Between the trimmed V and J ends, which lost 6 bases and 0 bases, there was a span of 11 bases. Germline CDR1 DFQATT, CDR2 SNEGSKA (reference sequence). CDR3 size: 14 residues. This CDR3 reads CSARGQPNTGELFF. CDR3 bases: TGCAGTGCCCGAGGACAGCCGAACACCGGGGAGCTGTTTTTT.

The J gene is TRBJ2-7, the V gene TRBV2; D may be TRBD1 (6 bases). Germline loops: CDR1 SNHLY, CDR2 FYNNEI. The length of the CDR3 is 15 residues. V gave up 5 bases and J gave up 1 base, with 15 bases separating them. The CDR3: CASSKRTVYSYEQYF. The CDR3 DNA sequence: TGTGCCAGCAGTAAAAGGACAGTGTATTCCTACGAGCAGTACTTC.